Presented here are 16 T cell receptor beta chains from one specimen sequenced in a study of Graves' ophthalmopathy and Graves' hyperthyroidism. Amplification of TCR beta CDR3 regions used RNA transcripts. HTBI-primed first-round RT-PCR preceded second-round multiplex PCR. TCRdb reanalysed the multiplex PCR reads using MiXCR and keeps one entry per CDR3 protein. This sample carries approximately 210,000 distinct CDR3 sequences, approximately 28% of them seen once, and the ten largest clones take approximately 9.6%. The sequenced material came from peripheral blood. The receptors come from a man aged 50-60 years with Graves' ophthalmopathy.

This clonotype was recorded at least ten times. CDR3 nucleotides: TGTGCCAGTAGTATCGGGGGTCCCCGGGGGACCCAGTACTTC. Amino acids: CASSIGGPRGTQYF. The gene calls are TRBV19 and TRBJ2-5; a possible D gene is TRBD2 (6 bases). CDR1 LNHDA and CDR2 SQIVND come from the germline V gene (reference sequence). V was shortened by 3 bases and J by 7 bases, with 15 bases between the two germline ends. The CDR3 length is 14 residues.

In its sample, this clonotype was seen many times. This chain's CDR3 is CASMRNLGGKNTGELFF. For the CDR3, the DNA is TGTGCCAGTATGCGTAATCTTGGGGGGAAGAACACCGGGGAGCTGTTTTTT. J is TRBJ2-2 and V is TRBV19; D is possibly TRBD2 (6 bases). Trimming removed 7 bases from V and 1 base from J, with 19 bases in between. This CDR3 is 17 amino acids long. CDR1 is LNHDA and CDR2 is SQIVND in the germline V gene (reference sequence).

The chain combines TRBV7-2 with TRBJ2-5; 7 positions agree with TRBD2. This CDR3 is 17 amino acids long. After removal of 5 bases from V and 5 bases from J, the junction contained 17 bases not matched to a gene. Germline V lookup: CDR1 SGHTA, CDR2 FQGNSA. The DNA for the CDR3 is TGTGCCAGCAGCCCGGTTCAGGGCGGGAGAAGTCGGGAGACCCAGTACTTC. Encoded protein: CASSPVQGGRSRETQYF. The complete variable domain, with remaining parts taken from reference TRBV7-2 and TRBJ2-5, reads GAGVSQSPSNKVTEKGKDVELRCDPISGHTALYWYRQSLGQGLEFLIYFQGNSAPDKSGLPSDRFSAERTGGSVSTLTIQRTQQEDSAVYLCASSPVQGGRSRETQYFGPGTRLLVL.

This clonotype has ten or more counts. The V and J genes are TRBV2 and TRBJ2-4; no reliable D call. The CDR3 loop spans 14 amino acids. Trimming cost V 5 bases and J 0 bases, with 8 bases left between them. Looked up from germline, CDR1 is SNHLY and CDR2 is FYNNEI. The CDR3 spells CASSNRLAKNIQYF. For the CDR3, the DNA is TGTGCCAGCAGTAACCGTCTAGCCAAAAACATTCAGTACTTC.

This clonotype was seen many times. The genes are TRBV20-1 and TRBJ2-5; TRBD2 matches 10 bases. After removal of 6 bases from V and 10 bases from J, the junction contained 2 bases not matched to a gene. The CDR3 is 10 amino acids. CDR1 and CDR2 from the germline V gene are DFQATT and SNEGSKA (reference sequence). Here the CDR3 DNA reads TGCAGTGCCTGGACTAGCGGCCAGTACTTC. This sequence encodes CSAWTSGQYF.

The rearrangement joins TRBV11-3 to TRBJ1-1; D gene ambiguous. From germline, CDR1 is SGHNT and CDR2 YENEEA. The CDR3 has 12 residues. Trimming shortened V by 3 bases and J by 11 bases, and 13 bases separated the two germline ends. CDR3 in amino acids: CASSLLIGLAFF. In nucleotides, the CDR3 is TGTGCCAGCAGCTTGTTAATAGGTTTGGCTTTCTTT.

This clonotype has only one observation. This chain connects TRBV6-5 to TRBJ2-2; no reliable D call. The length of the CDR3 is 15 residues. V lost 0 bases, J lost 4 bases, and 9 bases lay in between. Germline CDR1 reads MNHEY; CDR2 reads SVGAGI. CDR3 DNA: TGTGCCAGCAGTTACTCTCTTATGGGCACCGGGGAGCTGTTTTTT. Its translation is CASSYSLMGTGELFF.

This clonotype has a count of ten or more. The chain uses TRBV6-5 and TRBJ1-1; no reliable D call. Germline CDR1 and CDR2: MNHEY and SVGAGI. This CDR3 has 16 amino acids. Trimming removed 6 bases from V and 0 bases from J, with 17 bases in between. The CDR3 nucleotides are TGTGCCAGCAGAACTCCATCGACAACCCTGAACACTGAAGCTTTCTTT. This encodes CASRTPSTTLNTEAFF.

The chain uses TRBV27 and TRBJ1-1; 7 bases match TRBD1. The CDR3 has 14 residues. J gave up 3 bases and V 6 bases, and 7 bases lay outside the gene matches. Per germline, CDR1 MNHEY and CDR2 SMNVEV (reference sequence). CDR3 nucleotides: TGTGCCAGCAGACGCGGACAGGATTACACTGAAGCTTTCTTT. It is translated as CASRRGQDYTEAFF.

This clonotype came up many times. In DNA, the CDR3 is TGTGCCAGGCCAGAGGCGGGGGTATGCAACACCATATATTTT. It is translated as CARPEAGVCNTIYF. The rearrangement links TRBV6-1 to TRBJ1-3; a possible D gene is TRBD1 (5 bases). The CDR3 sequence is 14 residues long. CDR1 MNHNS and CDR2 SASEGT come from the germline V gene. With 9 bases removed from V and 7 bases from J, the gap between germline ends came to 19 bases.

The V call is TRBV15, the J call TRBJ2-5; TRBD2 might be the D (6 bases). The CDR3 covers 16 residues. V lost 4 bases and J lost 1, with 16 bases in between. Germline assignment: CDR1 LNHNV and CDR2 YYDKDF (reference sequence). CDR3 sequence reads: CATSTSPGLLQETQYF. The CDR3 nucleotides read TGTGCCACCAGCACCAGTCCGGGACTCCTCCAAGAGACCCAGTACTTC.

At least ten counts were recorded for this clonotype. The CDR3 DNA reads as TGTGCCACCATACAGGGGTACGAGCAGTACTTC. This gives the protein CATIQGYEQYF. This sequence joins TRBV6-2 or TRBV6-3 and TRBJ2-7, with 7 bases fitting TRBD1. CDR3 length equals 11 residues. V lost 10 bases and J lost 4; bases outside the gene matches: 4. CDR1 and CDR2 from the germline V gene are MNHEY and SVGEGT.

This sequence joins TRBV2 and TRBJ2-7, with 10 nucleotides matching TRBD1. CDR1 and CDR2 from the germline V gene are SNHLY and FYNNEI. This CDR3 contains 14 residues. The V gene end was trimmed by 4 bases and the J gene end by 4 bases; junction bases not matched to a gene: 4. CDR3 bases: TGTGCCAGCAGTGTTTTGGGACAGGGGTACGAGCAGTACTTC. Residues: CASSVLGQGYEQYF.

V is TRBV12-3 or TRBV12-4 and J is TRBJ1-5; D might be TRBD1 (6 bases). V shed 7 bases and J shed 2 bases, with 15 bases lying between them. There are 15 residues in the CDR3. The CDR3 sequence: CASTEEGDRNQPQHF. CDR3 sequence (DNA): TGTGCCAGCACCGAGGAGGGGGACCGCAATCAGCCCCAGCATTTT.

V usage is TRBV6-1 and J usage is TRBJ2-5; D not resolved. There are 13 residues in the CDR3. Germline CDR1 MNHNS, CDR2 SASEGT. Trimming stripped 1 base from V and 5 bases from J, with 8 bases between. The CDR3, as DNA: TGTGCCAGCAGTGAAGGACGATGGGAGACCCAGTACTTC. Translating it yields CASSEGRWETQYF.

The J gene is TRBJ2-4, the V gene TRBV30, with D possibly being TRBD1 or TRBD2 (5 bases each). CDR1 and CDR2 from the germline V gene are GTSNPN and SVGIG (reference sequence). This CDR3 has 18 amino acids. V shed 4 bases and J shed 3 bases, with 25 bases lying between them. CDR3 coding DNA: TGTGCCTGGAAGCGAGGGGCCACTGACCCGGTAGGCAAAAACATTCAGTACTTC. Residues: CAWKRGATDPVGKNIQYF.